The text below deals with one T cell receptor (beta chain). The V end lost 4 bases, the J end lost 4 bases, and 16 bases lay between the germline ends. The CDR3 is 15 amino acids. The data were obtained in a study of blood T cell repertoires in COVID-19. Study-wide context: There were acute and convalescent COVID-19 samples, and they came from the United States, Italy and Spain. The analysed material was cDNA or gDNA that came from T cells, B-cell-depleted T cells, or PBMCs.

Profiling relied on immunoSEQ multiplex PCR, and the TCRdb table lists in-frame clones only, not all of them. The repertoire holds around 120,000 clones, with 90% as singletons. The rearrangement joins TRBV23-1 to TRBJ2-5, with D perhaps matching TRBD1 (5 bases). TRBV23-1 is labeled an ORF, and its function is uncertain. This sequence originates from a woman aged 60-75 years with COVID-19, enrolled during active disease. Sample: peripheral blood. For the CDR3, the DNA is TGCGCCAGCAGTCGTCAATCAGAAGACAGAGAGACCCAGTACTTC. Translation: CASSRQSEDRETQYF.